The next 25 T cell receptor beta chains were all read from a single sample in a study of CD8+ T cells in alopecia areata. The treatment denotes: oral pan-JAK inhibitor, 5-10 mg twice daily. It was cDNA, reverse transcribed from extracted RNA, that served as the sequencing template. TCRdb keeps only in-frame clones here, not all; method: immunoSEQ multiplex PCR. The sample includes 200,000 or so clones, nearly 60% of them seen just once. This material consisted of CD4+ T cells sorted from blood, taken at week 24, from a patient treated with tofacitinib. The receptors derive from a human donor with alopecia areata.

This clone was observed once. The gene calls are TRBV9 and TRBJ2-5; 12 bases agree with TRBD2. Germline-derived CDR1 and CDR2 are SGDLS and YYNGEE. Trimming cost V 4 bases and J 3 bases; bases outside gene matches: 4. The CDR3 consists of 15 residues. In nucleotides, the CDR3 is TGTGCCAGCAGCCCCCGGACTAGCGGGGAAGAGACCCAGTACTTC. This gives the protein CASSPRTSGEETQYF.

The CDR3 coding sequence is TGTGCCAGCAGTACCTCGCGAAGGGCCGAAGCTTTCTTT. Its translation: CASSTSRRAEAFF. The chain employs TRBV6-5 and TRBJ1-1; D remains ambiguous. V was trimmed by 5 bases and J by 8 bases, leaving 15 bases between them. The CDR3 loop spans 13 amino acids. Per germline, CDR1 MNHEY and CDR2 SVGAGI.

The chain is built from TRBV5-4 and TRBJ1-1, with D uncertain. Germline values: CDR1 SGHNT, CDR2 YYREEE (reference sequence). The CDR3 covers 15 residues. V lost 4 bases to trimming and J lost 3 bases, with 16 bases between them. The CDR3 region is CASSGMAPRDTEAFF. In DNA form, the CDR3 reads TGTGCCAGCAGCGGGATGGCCCCGCGGGACACTGAAGCTTTCTTT.

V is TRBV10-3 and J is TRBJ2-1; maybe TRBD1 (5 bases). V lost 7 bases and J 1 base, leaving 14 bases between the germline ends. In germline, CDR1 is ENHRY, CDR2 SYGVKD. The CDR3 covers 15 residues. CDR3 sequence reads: CAIKWARDSYNEQFF. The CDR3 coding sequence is TGTGCCATCAAATGGGCCAGGGATTCCTACAATGAGCAGTTCTTC.

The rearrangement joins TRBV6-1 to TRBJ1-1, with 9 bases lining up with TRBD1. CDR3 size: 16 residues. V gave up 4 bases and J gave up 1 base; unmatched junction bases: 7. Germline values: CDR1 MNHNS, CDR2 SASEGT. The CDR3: CASSASGTGRNTEAFF. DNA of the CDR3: TGTGCCAGCAGTGCCTCCGGGACAGGGAGGAACACTGAAGCTTTCTTT.

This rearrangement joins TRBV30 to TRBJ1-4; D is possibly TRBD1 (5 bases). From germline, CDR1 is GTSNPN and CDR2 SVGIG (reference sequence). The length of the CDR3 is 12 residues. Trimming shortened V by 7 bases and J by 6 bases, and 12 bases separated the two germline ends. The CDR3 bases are TGTGCCTCCCACAAAGGGGATGAAAAACTGTTTTTT. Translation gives CASHKGDEKLFF. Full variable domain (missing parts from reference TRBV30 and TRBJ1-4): SQTIHQWPATLVQPVGSPLSLECTVEGTSNPNLYWYRQAAGRGLQLLFYSVGIGQISSEVPQNLSASRPQDRQFILSSKKLLLSDSGFYLCASHKGDEKLFFGSGTQLSVL.

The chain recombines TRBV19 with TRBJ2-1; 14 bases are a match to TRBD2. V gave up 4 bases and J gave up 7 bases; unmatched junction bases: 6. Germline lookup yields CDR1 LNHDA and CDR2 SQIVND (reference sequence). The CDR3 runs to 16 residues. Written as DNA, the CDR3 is TGTGCCAGTAGTAGACAGACTAGCGGGAGGGCGAATGAGCAGTTCTTC. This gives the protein CASSRQTSGRANEQFF.

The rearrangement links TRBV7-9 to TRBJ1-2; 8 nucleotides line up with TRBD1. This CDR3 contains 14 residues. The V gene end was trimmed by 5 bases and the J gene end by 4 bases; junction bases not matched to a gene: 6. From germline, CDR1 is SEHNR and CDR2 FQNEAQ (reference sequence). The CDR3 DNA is TGTGCCAGCAGCACGACAGGGGAGAGCTATGGCTACACCTTC. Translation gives CASSTTGESYGYTF. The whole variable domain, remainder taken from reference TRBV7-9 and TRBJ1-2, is DTGVSQNPRHKITKRGQNVTFRCDPISEHNRLYWYRQTLGQGPEFLTYFQNEAQLEKSRLLSDRFSAERPKGSFSTLEIQRTEQGDSAMYLCASSTTGESYGYTFGSGTRLTVV.

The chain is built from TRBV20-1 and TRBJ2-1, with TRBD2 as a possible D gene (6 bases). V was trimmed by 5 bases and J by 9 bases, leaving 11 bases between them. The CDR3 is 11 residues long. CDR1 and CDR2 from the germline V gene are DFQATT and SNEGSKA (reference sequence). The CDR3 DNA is TGCAGTGCTGTCCGGGACTCTGAGCAGTTCTTC. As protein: CSAVRDSEQFF.

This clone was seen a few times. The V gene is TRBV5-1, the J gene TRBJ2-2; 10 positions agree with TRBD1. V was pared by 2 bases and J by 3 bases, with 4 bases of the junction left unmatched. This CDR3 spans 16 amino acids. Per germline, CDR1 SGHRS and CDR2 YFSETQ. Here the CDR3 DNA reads TGCGCCAGCAGCTTTACCGGACAGGGGGACACCGGGGAGCTGTTTTTT. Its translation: CASSFTGQGDTGELFF.

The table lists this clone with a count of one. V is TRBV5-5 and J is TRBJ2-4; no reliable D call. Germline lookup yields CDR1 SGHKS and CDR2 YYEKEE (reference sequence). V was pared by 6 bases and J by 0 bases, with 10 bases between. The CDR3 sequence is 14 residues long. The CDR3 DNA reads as TGTGCCAGCATTGAGACCCTAGCCAAAAACATTCAGTACTTC. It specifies CASIETLAKNIQYF.

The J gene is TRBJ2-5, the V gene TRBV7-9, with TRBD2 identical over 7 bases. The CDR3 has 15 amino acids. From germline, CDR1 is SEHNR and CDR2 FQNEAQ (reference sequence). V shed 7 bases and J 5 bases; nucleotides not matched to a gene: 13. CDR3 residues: CASTSRGEPGETQYF. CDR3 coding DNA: TGTGCCAGCACCTCACGGGGGGAGCCGGGGGAGACCCAGTACTTC.

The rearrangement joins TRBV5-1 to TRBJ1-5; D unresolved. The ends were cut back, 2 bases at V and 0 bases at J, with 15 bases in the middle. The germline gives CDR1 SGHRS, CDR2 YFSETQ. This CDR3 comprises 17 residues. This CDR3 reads CASSFPMRLNSNQPQHF. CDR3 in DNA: TGCGCCAGCAGCTTCCCCATGCGTCTGAATAGCAATCAGCCCCAGCATTTT. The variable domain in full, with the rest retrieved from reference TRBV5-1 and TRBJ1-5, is KAGVTQTPRYLIKTRGQQVTLSCSPISGHRSVSWYQQTPGQGLQFLFEYFSETQRNKGNFPGRFSGRQFSNSRSEMNVSTLELGDSALYLCASSFPMRLNSNQPQHFGDGTRLSIL.

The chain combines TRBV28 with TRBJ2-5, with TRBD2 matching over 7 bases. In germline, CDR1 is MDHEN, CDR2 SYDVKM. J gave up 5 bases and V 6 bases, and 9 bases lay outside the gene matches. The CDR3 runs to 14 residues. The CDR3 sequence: CASSFQGGRETQYF. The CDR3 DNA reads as TGTGCCAGCAGCTTTCAGGGAGGGCGCGAGACCCAGTACTTC. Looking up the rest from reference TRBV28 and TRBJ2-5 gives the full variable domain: DVKVTQSSRYLVKRTGEKVFLECVQDMDHENMFWYRQDPGLGLRLIYFSYDVKMKEKGDIPEGYSVSREKKERFSLILESASTNQTSMYLCASSFQGGRETQYFGPGTRLLVL.

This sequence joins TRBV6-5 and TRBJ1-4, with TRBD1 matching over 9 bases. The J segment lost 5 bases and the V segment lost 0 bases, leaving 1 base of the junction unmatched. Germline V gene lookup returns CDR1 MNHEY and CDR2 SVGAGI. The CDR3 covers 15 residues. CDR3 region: CASSYSGTGNEKLFF. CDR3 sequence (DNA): TGTGCCAGCAGTTACTCTGGGACAGGGAATGAAAAACTGTTTTTT.

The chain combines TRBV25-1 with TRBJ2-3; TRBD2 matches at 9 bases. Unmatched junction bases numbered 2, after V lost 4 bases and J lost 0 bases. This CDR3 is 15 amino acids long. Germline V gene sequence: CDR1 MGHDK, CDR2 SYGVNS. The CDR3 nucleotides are TGTGCCAGCAGTGTAGCGGGAGTTAGCACAGATACGCAGTATTTT. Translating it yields CASSVAGVSTDTQYF.

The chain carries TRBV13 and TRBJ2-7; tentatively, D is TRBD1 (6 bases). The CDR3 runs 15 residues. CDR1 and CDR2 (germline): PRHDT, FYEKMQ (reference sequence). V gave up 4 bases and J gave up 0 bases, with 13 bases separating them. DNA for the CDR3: TGTGCCAGCAGCTCCCAGGGGCGGCTCTCCTACGAGCAGTACTTC. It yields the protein CASSSQGRLSYEQYF.

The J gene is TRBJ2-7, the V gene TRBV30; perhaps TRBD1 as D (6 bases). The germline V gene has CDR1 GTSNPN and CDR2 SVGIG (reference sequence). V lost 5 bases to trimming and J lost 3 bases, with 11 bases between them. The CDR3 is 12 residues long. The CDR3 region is CAWGQSLYEQYF. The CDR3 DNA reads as TGTGCCTGGGGACAGTCCCTCTACGAGCAGTACTTC. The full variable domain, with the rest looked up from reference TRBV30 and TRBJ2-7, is SQTIHQWPATLVQPVGSPLSLECTVEGTSNPNLYWYRQAAGRGLQLLFYSVGIGQISSEVPQNLSASRPQDRQFILSSKKLLLSDSGFYLCAWGQSLYEQYFGPGTRLTVT.

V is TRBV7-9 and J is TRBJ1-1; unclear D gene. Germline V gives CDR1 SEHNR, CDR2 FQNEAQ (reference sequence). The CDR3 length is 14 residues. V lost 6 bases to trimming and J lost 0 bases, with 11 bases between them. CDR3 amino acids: CASSTSKVNTEAFF. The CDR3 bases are TGTGCCAGCAGTACCTCCAAAGTGAACACTGAAGCTTTCTTT.

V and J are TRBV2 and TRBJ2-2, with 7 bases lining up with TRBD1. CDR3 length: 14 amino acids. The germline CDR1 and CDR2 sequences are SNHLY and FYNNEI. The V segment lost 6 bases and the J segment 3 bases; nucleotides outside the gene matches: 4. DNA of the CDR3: TGTGCCAGCAGGAGACAGGGAGACACCGGGGAGCTGTTTTTT. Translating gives CASRRQGDTGELFF.

The CDR3 region is CASSLDSGQGGGYTF. CDR3 nucleotides: TGTGCCAGCAGCTTGGATTCGGGACAGGGGGGTGGCTACACCTTC. The V call is TRBV5-4, the J call TRBJ1-2; TRBD1 matches at 11 bases. The CDR3 sequence is 15 residues long. V gave up 0 bases and J gave up 7 bases; unmatched junction bases: 5. The V gene's germline CDR1 is SGHNT and CDR2 YYREEE (reference sequence).

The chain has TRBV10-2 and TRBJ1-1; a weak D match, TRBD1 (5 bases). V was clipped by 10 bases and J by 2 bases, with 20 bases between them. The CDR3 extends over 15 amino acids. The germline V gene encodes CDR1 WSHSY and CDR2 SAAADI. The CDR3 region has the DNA TGCGCCATCAAAGATGGGGCGAGACATAACACTGAAGCTTTCTTT. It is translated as CAIKDGARHNTEAFF.

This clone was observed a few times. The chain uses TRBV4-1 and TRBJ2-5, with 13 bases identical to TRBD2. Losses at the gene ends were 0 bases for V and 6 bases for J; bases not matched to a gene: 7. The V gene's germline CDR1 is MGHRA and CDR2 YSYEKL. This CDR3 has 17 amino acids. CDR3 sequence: CASSQETSGGPGKTQYF. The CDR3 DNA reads TGCGCCAGCAGCCAAGAGACTAGCGGGGGGCCGGGGAAGACCCAGTACTTC.

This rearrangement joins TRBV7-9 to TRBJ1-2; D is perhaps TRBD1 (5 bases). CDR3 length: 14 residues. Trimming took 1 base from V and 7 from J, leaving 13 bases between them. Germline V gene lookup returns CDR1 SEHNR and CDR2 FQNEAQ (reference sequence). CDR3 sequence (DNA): TGTGCCAGCAGCTTAGGAGGGGATTGGGTTGGCTACACCTTC. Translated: CASSLGGDWVGYTF.

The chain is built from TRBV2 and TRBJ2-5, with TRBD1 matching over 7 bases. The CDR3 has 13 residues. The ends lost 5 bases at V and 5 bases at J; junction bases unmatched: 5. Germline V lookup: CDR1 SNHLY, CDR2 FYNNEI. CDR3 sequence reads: CASSTGARETQYF. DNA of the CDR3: TGTGCCAGCAGTACAGGGGCTCGGGAGACCCAGTACTTC.